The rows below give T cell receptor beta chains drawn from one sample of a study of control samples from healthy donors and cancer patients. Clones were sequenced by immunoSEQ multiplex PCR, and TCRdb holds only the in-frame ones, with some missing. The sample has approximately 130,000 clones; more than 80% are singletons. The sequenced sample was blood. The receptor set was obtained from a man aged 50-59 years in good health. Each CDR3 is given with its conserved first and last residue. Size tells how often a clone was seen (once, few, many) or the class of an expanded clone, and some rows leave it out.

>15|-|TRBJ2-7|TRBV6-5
CASSVTGGYSYEQYF
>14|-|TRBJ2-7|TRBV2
CASSDRGSSYEQYF
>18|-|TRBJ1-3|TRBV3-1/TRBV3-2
CASSHHRGGQPSGNTIYF
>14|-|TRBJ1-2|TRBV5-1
CASSSTGGVYGYTF
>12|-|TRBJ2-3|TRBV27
CASSPLPGTQYF
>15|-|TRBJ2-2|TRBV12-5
CASGRATGGTGELFF
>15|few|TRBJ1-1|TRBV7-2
CASSLDRDGNTEAFF
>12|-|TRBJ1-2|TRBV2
CASSGDSYGYTF
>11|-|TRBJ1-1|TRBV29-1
CSVATNTEAFF
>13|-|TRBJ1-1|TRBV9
CASAEEQHTEAFF
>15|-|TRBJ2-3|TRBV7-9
CASSPRTIPTDTQYF
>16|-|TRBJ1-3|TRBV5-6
CASSRDTFFSGNTIYF
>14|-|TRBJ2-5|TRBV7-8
CASSSGGRQETQYF
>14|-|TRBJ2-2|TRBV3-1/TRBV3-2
CASSNDRNTGELFF
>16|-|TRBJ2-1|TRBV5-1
CASSVQTGSGYNEQFF
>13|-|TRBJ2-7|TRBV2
CASSFGRTYEQYF
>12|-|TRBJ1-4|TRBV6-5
CASNPGRDKLFF
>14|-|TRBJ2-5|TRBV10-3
CAISQSGGQETQYF
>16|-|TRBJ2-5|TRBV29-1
CSVEDRRGRSSETQYF
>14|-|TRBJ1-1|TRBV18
CASSPSGRGTEAFF
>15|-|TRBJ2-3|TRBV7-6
CASSWRGGNGDTQYF
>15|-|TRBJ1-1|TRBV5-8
CASSAQGGLNTEAFF
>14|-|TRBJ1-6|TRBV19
CASSRAEMNSPLHF
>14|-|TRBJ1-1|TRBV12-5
CASGRGGRVTEAFF
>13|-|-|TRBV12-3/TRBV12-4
CASSFKVSYEQYF
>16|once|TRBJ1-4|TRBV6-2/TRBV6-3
CASSLVRRSTNEKLFF